These T cell receptor beta chains were read from a single sample in a study of CD8 T cells in Susac syndrome. TCRdb reprocessed the immunoSEQ multiplex PCR reads via MiXCR and lists one record per CDR3 protein. The sample has around 150,000 distinct CDR3 sequences, approximately 93% seen once; the top ten hold 0.075% to 0.095%. Specimen: CD4+ T cells from PBMCs. Every receptor here comes from a human donor with multiple sclerosis. Each CDR3 is given with its conserved first and last residue. The D gene is left open where the match is weak. Rows may omit the clone size; those that give it use once, few, many or a size class.

NA	TRBJ1-1	NA	TRBV27	TGTGCCAGCAGTCGCCAGGAGGGGAACACTGAAGCTTTCTTT	CASSRQEGNTEAFF
TRBD2	TRBJ2-3	NA	TRBV20-1	TGCAGTGCTAGAGCATTTACTAGCGGTCGCACAGATACGCAGTATTTT	CSARAFTSGRTDTQYF
TRBD1	TRBJ2-3	NA	TRBV18	TGTGCCAGCTCTCTGGGACAGGGGGCGCGACGAGATACGCAGTATTTT	CASSLGQGARRDTQYF
TRBD1	TRBJ1-1	NA	TRBV18	TGTGCCAGCTCGGGCTGGGACAGGGGAACAAACACTGAAGCTTTCTTT	CASSGWDRGTNTEAFF
NA	TRBJ1-3	NA	TRBV4-3	TGCGCCAGCAGCCAGGCTCGGGTTCCAGGAAACACCATATATTTT	CASSQARVPGNTIYF
TRBD1	TRBJ2-7	few	TRBV29-1	TGCAGCGTGGCTACGGGACAGCCCATCTACGAGCAGTACTTC	CSVATGQPIYEQYF
TRBD1	TRBJ1-2	few	TRBV19	TGTGCCAGTAGCACCGACAGGGACTATGGCTACACCTTC	CASSTDRDYGYTF
NA	TRBJ2-3	NA	TRBV28	TGTGCCAGCAGCTCCCCGGCAGATACGCAGTATTTT	CASSSPADTQYF
NA	TRBJ2-5	NA	TRBV20-1	TGCAGTGCTGGGGGGACAGAAGGAGGTCGGACCCAGTACTTC	CSAGGTEGGRTQYF
TRBD1	TRBJ2-4	NA	TRBV6-2/TRBV6-3	TGTGCCAGCAGCCGCCCTACGGGACAGGAGGGAAACATTCAGTACTTC	CASSRPTGQEGNIQYF
NA	TRBJ2-1	NA	TRBV9	TGTGCCAGCAGCTCCGGGGACGCCTACAATGAGCAGTTCTTC	CASSSGDAYNEQFF
NA	TRBJ2-2	once	TRBV7-2	TGTGCCAGCAGCTGGACTACTCCTAACACCGGGGAGCTGTTTTTT	CASSWTTPNTGELFF
NA	TRBJ2-5	NA	TRBV5-4	TGTGCCAGCAGCTTGGCTCGGGAGACCCAGTACTTC	CASSLARETQYF
TRBD2	TRBJ2-2	NA	TRBV18	TGTGCCAGCTCACCGACTAGCGGGACGACCGGGGAGCTGTTTTTT	CASSPTSGTTGELFF
NA	TRBJ2-4	NA	TRBV12-3/TRBV12-4	TGTGCCAGCAGCTTAAAAGGGGAAAACATTCAGTACTTC	CASSLKGENIQYF
NA	TRBJ1-2	NA	TRBV11-2	TGTGCCAGCAGCTTTTCAAACTATGGCTACACCTTC	CASSFSNYGYTF
TRBD2	TRBJ2-5	NA	TRBV7-7	TGTGCCAGCAGCCGCACCGGGACTAGCGCGGAGACCCAGTACTTC	CASSRTGTSAETQYF
NA	TRBJ2-1	NA	TRBV20-1	TGCAGTGCTAGCGCGGGTAGCTACAATGAGCAGTTCTTC	CSASAGSYNEQFF
NA	TRBJ2-2	NA	TRBV12-3/TRBV12-4	TGTGCCAGCAGTTTGAGTGAGCCCACCGGGGAGCTGTTTTTT	CASSLSEPTGELFF
TRBD1	TRBJ1-1	once	TRBV5-6	TGTGCCAGCAGCATGGGACAGGGTGAAGCTTTCTTT	CASSMGQGEAFF
NA	TRBJ1-4	few	TRBV6-1	TGTGCCAGCAGTGGGGACGGTTTTAATGAAAAACTGTTTTTT	CASSGDGFNEKLFF
TRBD2	TRBJ2-3	NA	TRBV30	TGTGCCCGCCGGACTAGCGGGAGGGGAGATACGCAGTATTTT	CARRTSGRGDTQYF
NA	TRBJ2-3	NA	TRBV12-3/TRBV12-4	TGTGCCAGCAGCACCAGGGGAGTAGATACGCAGTATTTT	CASSTRGVDTQYF
TRBD2	TRBJ2-3	NA	TRBV28	TGTGCCAGCAGTTCCTGGACTAGCGGGAGTCAAGATACGCAGTATTTT	CASSSWTSGSQDTQYF
TRBD1	TRBJ1-2	NA	TRBV7-2	TGTGCCAGCAGCCACCCGGGACAGGTTAACTATGGCTACACCTTC	CASSHPGQVNYGYTF
NA	TRBJ1-2	NA	TRBV15	TGTGCCACCAGCAGTTTAGCGGGTGATGGCTACACCTTC	CATSSLAGDGYTF
NA	TRBJ1-5	NA	TRBV27	TGTGCCAGCAGTTATCGGAGGGAACAGCCCCAGCATTTT	CASSYRREQPQHF
NA	TRBJ2-3	few	TRBV12-3/TRBV12-4	TGTGCCAGCAGTTTAGGGACTTCAGATACGCAGTATTTT	CASSLGTSDTQYF
NA	TRBJ2-7	NA	TRBV10-3	TGTGCCACCTTAAGGGACATTTCCTACGAGCAGTACTTC	CATLRDISYEQYF
NA	TRBJ1-2	NA	TRBV27	TGTGCCAGCAGTCCCTTAGGAGGAGGAAGCTATGGCTACACCTTC	CASSPLGGGSYGYTF
NA	TRBJ2-3	NA	TRBV29-1	TGCAGCGTTTCGCCTAGCGCAGATACGCAGTATTTT	CSVSPSADTQYF
NA	TRBJ2-7	NA	TRBV6-2/TRBV6-3	TGTGCCAGCAGTTACTCGAACCTCGAGCAGTACTTC	CASSYSNLEQYF
NA	TRBJ1-2	once	TRBV5-1	TGCGCCAGCAGCCAGACAGGCTATGGCTACACCTTC	CASSQTGYGYTF
TRBD1	TRBJ1-5	NA	TRBV27	TGTGCCAGCGGCCAAACAGGGGTGCAGCCCCAGCATTTT	CASGQTGVQPQHF
NA	TRBJ2-1	NA	TRBV7-3	TGTGCCAGCAGCGCACAGGGTATTCCCAATGAGCAGTTCTTC	CASSAQGIPNEQFF
NA	TRBJ1-2	NA	TRBV24-1	TGTGCCACCAGTGCAATCGACGAAGGCTACACCTTC	CATSAIDEGYTF
TRBD2	TRBJ2-1	NA	TRBV24-1	TGTGCCACCAGTGACTCGACTAGCGGGGGATACAATGAGCAGTTCTTC	CATSDSTSGGYNEQFF
NA	TRBJ2-2	once	TRBV18	TGTGCCAGCTCACCCCTAGACACCGGGGAGCTGTTTTTT	CASSPLDTGELFF
NA	TRBJ1-5	NA	TRBV19	TGTGCCAGTCGCTCTCCGACAGGTAGCAATCAGCCCCAGCATTTT	CASRSPTGSNQPQHF
NA	TRBJ1-1	NA	TRBV3-1	TGTGCCAGCAGGGATATGTCCCCGAACACTGAAGCTTTCTTT	CASRDMSPNTEAFF
TRBD1	TRBJ1-1	NA	TRBV18	TGTGCCAGCTCGGGACAGGGGGCGACTGAAGCTTTCTTT	CASSGQGATEAFF
NA	TRBJ2-3	NA	TRBV18	TGTGCCAGCTCCATAGGACTGACTAGCACAGATACGCAGTATTTT	CASSIGLTSTDTQYF
NA	TRBJ2-1	NA	TRBV7-2	TGTGCCAGCAGCCCCTTAATAGGCTGGAGGGATTCCTACAATGAGCAGTTCTTC	CASSPLIGWRDSYNEQFF
NA	TRBJ1-2	NA	TRBV19	TGTGCCAGTACCACGACAGGCGGCGACTATGGCTACACCTTC	CASTTTGGDYGYTF
TRBD2	TRBJ2-5	NA	TRBV7-9	TGTGCCAGCAGCTTCACTAGCGTAGAGACCCGGTACTTC	CASSFTSVETRYF
NA	TRBJ1-1	NA	TRBV7-8	TGTGCCAGCAGCCGGGCCGATGGCACTGAAGCTTTCTTT	CASSRADGTEAFF
NA	TRBJ2-7	NA	TRBV5-4	TGTGCCAGCAGCTTTTCCCCCGGAGGCTCCTACGAGCAGTACTTC	CASSFSPGGSYEQYF
NA	TRBJ1-1	few	TRBV6-2/TRBV6-3	TGTGCCAGCACTCGACAGTTGAACACTGAAGCTTTCTTT	CASTRQLNTEAFF
TRBD2	TRBJ2-7	NA	TRBV3-1	TGTGCCAGCAGCCCTGAGCTAGCGGGACCGAGAGACGAGCAGTACTTC	CASSPELAGPRDEQYF
NA	TRBJ1-2	NA	TRBV7-9	TGTGCCAGCAGCTTGAAGGAATATGGCTACACCTTC	CASSLKEYGYTF
NA	TRBJ2-7	NA	TRBV27	TGTGCCAGCAGGAAGCAGGCAACGGGACGTTACGAGCAGTACTTC	CASRKQATGRYEQYF
NA	TRBJ2-1	NA	TRBV5-1	TGCGCCAGCAGCTTGCCGCTAGCAGGTCACAATGAGCAGTTCTTC	CASSLPLAGHNEQFF
NA	TRBJ1-3	once	TRBV12-3/TRBV12-4	TGTGCCAGCAGTTTATCAAGCTCTGAAAACACCATATATTTT	CASSLSSSENTIYF
NA	TRBJ2-3	once	TRBV7-3	TGTGCCAGCAGCTTCGGAGCGGACCCTAGCACAGATACGCAGTATTTT	CASSFGADPSTDTQYF
TRBD1	TRBJ1-2	NA	TRBV4-2	TGTGCCAGCAGTCCCGCCGGGACAGGGGTCCTAGGTGGCTACACCTTC	CASSPAGTGVLGGYTF
NA	TRBJ2-3	NA	TRBV29-1	TGCAGCGCCGAAGGGAGGACACAGGGAGATACGCAGTATTTT	CSAEGRTQGDTQYF
NA	TRBJ2-7	NA	TRBV27	TGTGCCAGCAGTTTATCGTGGGGGCCTCTCTACGAGCAGTACTTC	CASSLSWGPLYEQYF
TRBD1	TRBJ2-3	NA	TRBV29-1	TGCAGCGGATGGGGGACAGGGAGCACAGATACGCAGTATTTT	CSGWGTGSTDTQYF